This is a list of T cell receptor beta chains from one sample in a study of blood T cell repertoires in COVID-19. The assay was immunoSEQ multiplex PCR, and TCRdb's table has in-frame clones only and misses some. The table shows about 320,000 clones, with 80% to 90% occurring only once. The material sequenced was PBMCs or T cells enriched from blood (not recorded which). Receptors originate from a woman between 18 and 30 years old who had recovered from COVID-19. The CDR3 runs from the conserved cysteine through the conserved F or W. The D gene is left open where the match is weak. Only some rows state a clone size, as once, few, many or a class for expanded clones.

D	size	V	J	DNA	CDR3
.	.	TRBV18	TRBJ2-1	TGTGCCAGCTCGGACGGGACTCCCCTCTCCGCGGGTGAGCAGTTCTTC	CASSDGTPLSAGEQFF
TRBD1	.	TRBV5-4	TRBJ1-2	TGTGCCAGCAGCTGGGACAGGGGTTATGGCTACACCTTC	CASSWDRGYGYTF
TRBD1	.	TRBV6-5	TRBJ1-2	TGTGCCAGCAGTCCCGCTCCGGGACAGGGAGGCTACACCTTC	CASSPAPGQGGYTF
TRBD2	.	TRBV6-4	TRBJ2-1	TGTGCCAGCAGTGCCAGCGGGAGGGCCCCCCGCAATGAGCAGTTCTTC	CASSASGRAPRNEQFF
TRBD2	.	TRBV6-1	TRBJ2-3	TGTGCCAGCAGTGGGGGACTAGCGGGGACCACAGATACGCAGTATTTT	CASSGGLAGTTDTQYF
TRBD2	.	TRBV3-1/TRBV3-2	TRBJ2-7	TGTGCCAGCAGCCAATGGGGCTATCGGGGACTAGCGGGAGTATACTACGAGCAGTACTTC	CASSQWGYRGLAGVYYEQYF
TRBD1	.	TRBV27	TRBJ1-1	TGTGCCAGCAGTTTAAGGCAGGGGGCTTGGGCTTTCTTT	CASSLRQGAWAFF
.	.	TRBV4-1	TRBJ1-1	TGCGCCAGCAGCCCCTCGGGAGGCGGCACTGAAGCTTTCTTT	CASSPSGGGTEAFF
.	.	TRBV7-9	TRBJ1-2	TGTGCCAGCAGCCTCGGTGGTCATGGCTACACCTTC	CASSLGGHGYTF
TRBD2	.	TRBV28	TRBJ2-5	TGTGCCAGCAGTGCCCATGGGACTAGCGAAGAGACCCAGTACTTC	CASSAHGTSEETQYF
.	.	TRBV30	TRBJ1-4	TGTGCCTGGAGTCTAAAGACAGTTTCAAATGAAAAACTGTTTTTT	CAWSLKTVSNEKLFF
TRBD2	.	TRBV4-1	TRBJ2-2	TGCGCCAGCAGCCAAGACTTCGGTAGCGGGAGTCTCACCGGGGAGCTGTTTTTT	CASSQDFGSGSLTGELFF
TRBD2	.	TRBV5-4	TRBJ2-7	TGTGCCAGCAGAAAGACTAGCGGGAGGAGCAGCTACGAGCAGTACTTC	CASRKTSGRSSYEQYF
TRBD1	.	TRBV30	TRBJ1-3	TGTGCCTGGAGTCTACAGGGGGCAAGAGGAAACACCATATATTTT	CAWSLQGARGNTIYF
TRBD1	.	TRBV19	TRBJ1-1	TGTGCCAGTAGTGTTTCCGGACAGGGTGGCCCTGAAGCTTTCTTT	CASSVSGQGGPEAFF
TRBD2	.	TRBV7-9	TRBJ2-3	TGTGCCAGCAGCTTAGCGATATTAAGCGGGAGTCCCACAGATACGCAGTATTTT	CASSLAILSGSPTDTQYF
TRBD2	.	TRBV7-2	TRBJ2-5	TGTGCCAGCAGCGCCGCCGGACTAGCGGTTCGGGAGACCCAGTACTTC	CASSAAGLAVRETQYF
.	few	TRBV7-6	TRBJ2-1	TGTGCCAGCAGCTTCACAGGGATAGGTTATTATGAGCAGTTCTTC	CASSFTGIGYYEQFF
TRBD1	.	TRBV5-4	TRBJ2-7	TGTGCCAGCAGCCCAAAGACAGGGTGGAGTGGCGAGCAGTACTTC	CASSPKTGWSGEQYF
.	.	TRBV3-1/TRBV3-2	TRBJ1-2	TGTGCCAGCAGCCAAGAAGGGGCGGTCTATGGCTACACCTTC	CASSQEGAVYGYTF
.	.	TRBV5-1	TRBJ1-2	TGCGCCAGCAGCCCGCAAGGGGGGGATTCGGGCTACACCTTC	CASSPQGGDSGYTF
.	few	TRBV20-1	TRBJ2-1	TGCAGTGCTGGGCGTAATGAGCAGTTCTTC	CSAGRNEQFF
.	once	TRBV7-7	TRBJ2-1	TGTGCCAGCAGTAAACAGGGTGGTGAGCAGTTCTTC	CASSKQGGEQFF
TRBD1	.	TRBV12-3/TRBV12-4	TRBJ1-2	TGTGCCAGCAGATCCGGGACAGGAGATGGCTACACCTTC	CASRSGTGDGYTF
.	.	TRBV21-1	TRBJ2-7	TGTGCCAGCAGCCAGAAAGGAGCTAGCGGGAGGGCCTCCGAGCAGTACTTC	CASSQKGASGRASEQYF
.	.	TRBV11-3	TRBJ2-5	TGTGCCAGCAGCTCGCTAGGAGAGACCCAGTACTTC	CASSSLGETQYF
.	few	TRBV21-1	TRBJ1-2	TGTGCCAGCGTCCGGGACTGCACGAACGGGTGCACCTTC	CASVRDCTNGCTF
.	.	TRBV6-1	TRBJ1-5	TGTGCCAGCAGCGAAGGCGGACAGAGCTATAGCAATCAGCCCCAGCATTTT	CASSEGGQSYSNQPQHF
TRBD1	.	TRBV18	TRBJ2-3	TGTGCCAGCTCGCGACAGGGGGCATTCAGCACAGATACGCAGTATTTT	CASSRQGAFSTDTQYF
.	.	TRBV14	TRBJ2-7	TGTGCCAGCAGCCAAGACGGGATCGTGAGGGAGCAGTACTTC	CASSQDGIVREQYF
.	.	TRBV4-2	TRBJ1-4	TGTGCCAGCAGCGAAACAACACAGGGTTACGAAAAACTGTTTTTT	CASSETTQGYEKLFF
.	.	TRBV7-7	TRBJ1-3	TGTGCTAGCAGCTCCAAGACAGTTAGCTCTGGAAACACCATATATTTT	CASSSKTVSSGNTIYF
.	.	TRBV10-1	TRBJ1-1	TGCGCCAGCAGTCCCTTCCTTCCACACCAGAACACTGAAGCTTTCTTT	CASSPFLPHQNTEAFF
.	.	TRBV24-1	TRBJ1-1	TGTGCCACCAGTGAGGATGATGGGGCGATGAGTGAAGCTTTCTTT	CATSEDDGAMSEAFF
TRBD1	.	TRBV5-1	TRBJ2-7	TGCGCCAGCAGCCCGGGACAGGCGATCTACGAGCAGTACTTC	CASSPGQAIYEQYF
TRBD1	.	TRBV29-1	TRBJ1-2	TGCAGCGTTGAATGGGGGGACAGGGACGGCTACACCTTC	CSVEWGDRDGYTF
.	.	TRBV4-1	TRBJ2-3	TGCGCCAGCAGCCAAGGGGCACCCTCACGCAAGAATTTT	CASSQGAPSRKNF
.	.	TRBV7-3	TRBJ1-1	TGTGCCAGCCGGCGTTGGAGGGATGGTGGTGAAGCTTTCTTT	CASRRWRDGGEAFF
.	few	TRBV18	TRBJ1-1	TGTGCCAGCTCACCCACAGGGATGGATAACACTGAAGCTTTCTTT	CASSPTGMDNTEAFF
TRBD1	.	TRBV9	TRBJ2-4	TGTGCCAGCAGCCCTGGACAGGGACTAGCCAAAAACATTCAGTACTTC	CASSPGQGLAKNIQYF
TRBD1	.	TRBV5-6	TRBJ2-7	TGTGCCAGCAGCTCCCGGACAGGGAACGAGCAGTACTTC	CASSSRTGNEQYF
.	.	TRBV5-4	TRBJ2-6	TGTGCCAGCAGCCGCGACAGCTCTGGGGCCAACGTCCTGACTTTC	CASSRDSSGANVLTF
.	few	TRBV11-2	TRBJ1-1	TGTGCCAGCAGCCAAACGCCCGAGAGGTCTGAAGCTTTCTTT	CASSQTPERSEAFF
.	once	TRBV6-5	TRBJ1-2	TGTGCCAGCAGTTCAGGGTACGGCTACACCTTC	CASSSGYGYTF
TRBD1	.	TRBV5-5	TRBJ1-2	TGTGCCAGCAGCTGGGGGCGGAGGGGGCGAGATGGCTACACCTTC	CASSWGRRGRDGYTF
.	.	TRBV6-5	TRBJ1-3	TGTGCCAGCAGTTTAATTTCCTCTGGAAACACCATATATTTT	CASSLISSGNTIYF
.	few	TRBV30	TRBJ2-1	TGTGCCTGGCAAAACAATGAGCAGTTCTTC	CAWQNNEQFF
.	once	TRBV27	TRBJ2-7	TGTGCCAGCGGGGAGGGGGTAAGTTCCTACGAGCAGTACTTC	CASGEGVSSYEQYF
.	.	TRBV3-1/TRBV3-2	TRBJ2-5	TGTGCCAGCAGCCAGAGCTTAGCGGAACATCAAGAGACCCAGTACTTC	CASSQSLAEHQETQYF
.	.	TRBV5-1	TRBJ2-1	TGCGCCAGCAGCTTGGTAGCAGTCGCCTACAATGAGCAGTTCTTC	CASSLVAVAYNEQFF
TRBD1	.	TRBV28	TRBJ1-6	TGTGCCAGCAGGGGGACAGGAGGTTCACCCCTCCACTTT	CASRGTGGSPLHF
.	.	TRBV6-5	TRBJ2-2	TGTGCCAGCAGTTACGGCATTTCTTCTGGGGAGCTGTTTTTT	CASSYGISSGELFF
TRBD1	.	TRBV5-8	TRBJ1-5	TGTGCCAGCAGCTACCCCCCTCAGGGGGCAGAACAGCCCCAGCATTTT	CASSYPPQGAEQPQHF
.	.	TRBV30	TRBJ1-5	TGTGCCTGGAGTCGAAACTCGAATCAGCCCCAGCATTTT	CAWSRNSNQPQHF
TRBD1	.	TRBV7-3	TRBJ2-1	TGTGCCAGCAGCCGACATCAGGGGGCAGATGAGCAGTTCTTC	CASSRHQGADEQFF
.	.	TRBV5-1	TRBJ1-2	TGCGCCAGCAGCTTGGACGGCAGGGACTATGGCTACACCTTC	CASSLDGRDYGYTF
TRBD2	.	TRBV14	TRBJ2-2	TGTGCCAGCAGCTCGAGCGGGGGGTTATACACCGGGGAGCTGTTTTTT	CASSSSGGLYTGELFF